Sequencing of this TCR beta chain was carried out in a study of shared clonotypes between healthy human individuals. Whole-study results and caveats: Shared clonotypes across all four donors exceeded non-shared ones in generation probability.

It was across several immunoSEQ plates that each subset's genomic DNA was evenly split. Tens of thousands of T cell genomes (approximately 0.2 ug DNA) went into each sorted-subset replicate. Sequencing was performed with immunoSEQ multiplex PCR; in TCRdb, only in-frame clones are kept and a portion is missing. This sample has approximately 2.5 million clones, with approximately 93% found just once. A note on this clone: The antigen remains undetermined.

Participating donors were healthy, HIV-negative adults free of recent acute infections or vaccinations. The CDR3 is 14 amino acids. Per germline, CDR1 MDHEN and CDR2 SYDVKM. The trim removed 6 bases at V and 5 bases at J, leaving 6 bases unmatched. The sequencing sample was made of naive CD4+ T cells from PBMCs. Subset described: CD45RA+ positively selected. This chain uses TRBV28 with TRBJ2-7; 11 bases fit TRBD1. The source is a man between 18 and 35 years old in good health. Some clones in this sample may be carry-over from other donors' samples. The CDR3 DNA reads as TGTGCCAGCAGGTGGACAGGGGGCTCTGACGAGCAGTACTTC. This gives the protein CASRWTGGSDEQYF.